This T cell receptor beta chain was captured by sequencing in a study of CD8+CD57+ T cells in acquired aplastic anemia. Study-level background: Sorted CD4+ and CD8+ cells yielded around 3 ug of DNA on average. Healthy donors had, on average, around 10 million reads for their CD4+ cells.

V shed 7 bases, J shed 5 bases, and the junction held 9 bases outside the gene matches. The CDR3 extends over 15 amino acids. In its sample, this clonotype was seen many times. Its antigen is currently unknown. Findings and caveats of the study: Patients and controls had CD8+ Simpson's diversity values that were not significantly distinct.

Genomic DNA was employed as the template in profiling TCR beta VDJ and CDR3. TCRdb passed the reads through MiXCR, listing each CDR3 protein once. The sample holds roughly 420,000 distinct CDR3 sequences, 65% to 80% seen once. This sequence was found in a human donor in good health, serving as a control. The sample taken for sequencing was sorted CD4+, CD8+, or CD8+CD57+ T cells (not recorded which) from PBMCs. The chain recombines TRBV12-3 or TRBV12-4 with TRBJ2-5; the match to TRBD2 covers 11 bases. The CDR3 region has the DNA TGTGCCAGCACATTGACGACTAGCGGGGTGGAGACCCAGTACTTC. This codes for CASTLTTSGVETQYF.